Sequencing of this TCR beta chain was carried out in a study of cytomegalovirus exposure and HLA in healthy donors. Notes on this clone: What it binds is not known.

Vbeta (60) and Jbeta (13) primers were used in the PCR. TCRdb's table, derived via immunoSEQ multiplex PCR, lists solely in-frame clones and lacks some. The sample consists of 120,000 to 150,000 clones, about 75% of them appearing once. Trimming removed 0 bases at V and 4 bases at J, with 7 bases between. This CDR3 is built from 12 residues. CDR1 GTSNPN and CDR2 SVGIG come from the germline V gene (reference sequence). Each donor was healthy, and each was a bone marrow donor. Study-level findings and limits: TCR beta V- and J-gene trimming was later associated with a missense DCLRE1C variant. Cytomegalovirus association was assigned to about 150 TCR beta chains. The authors judged a highly shared variant cluster likely a sequencing artifact.

This chain joins TRBV30 and TRBJ2-7; possible D gene TRBD2, 5 bases. The receptor was isolated from a woman aged 30 to 39 in good health and CMV-seronegative. The material sequenced was PBMCs. The CDR3 region is CAWSVRGYEQYF. DNA for the CDR3: TGTGCCTGGAGTGTACGCGGGTACGAGCAGTACTTC.